The 27 T cell receptor beta chains below all came from one sample that was sequenced in a study of graft-versus-host responses after intestinal transplantation. Repertoires were generated with immunoSEQ multiplex PCR, while TCRdb's copy carries only in-frame clones and drops some. The sample shows around 120,000 clones, over 85% of them seen only once. Antigens for these TCRs are unknown. The sample in question was unstimulated CD4+ T cells sorted from spleen or lymph node cells, obtained before intestinal transplant. The receptors were gathered from a human donor who received an intestinal transplant.

The chain has TRBV28 and TRBJ1-1; 7 bases agree with TRBD1. J gave up 1 base and V 3 bases, and 11 bases lay outside the gene matches. Germline assignment: CDR1 MDHEN and CDR2 SYDVKM. The CDR3 sequence is 17 residues long. In nucleotides, the CDR3 is TGTGCCAGCAGTTTTTGGTCCGGGACAGAGCCGAACACTGAAGCTTTCTTT. Translating gives CASSFWSGTEPNTEAFF.

This chain links TRBV5-1 with TRBJ2-2, with D hard to call. CDR1 is SGHRS, CDR2 YFSETQ, per germline. The length of the CDR3 is 16 residues. V was clipped by 0 bases and J by 0 bases, with 9 bases between them. CDR3 sequence (DNA): TGCGCCAGCAGCTTGGCGCTCCTATCGAACACCGGGGAGCTGTTTTTT. Protein product: CASSLALLSNTGELFF.

The chain has TRBV18 and TRBJ2-1; TRBD2 agrees at 14 bases. Trimming at V came to 6 bases and at J to 8 bases, leaving 9 bases not matched to a gene. This CDR3 is built from 16 residues. Germline V CDR1 and CDR2: KGHSH, LQKENI. CDR3 sequence (DNA): TGTGCCAGCTCCCGGGGACTAGCGGGAGTCGGGGATGAGCAGTTCTTC. Translating it yields CASSRGLAGVGDEQFF. Using reference TRBV18 and TRBJ2-1 for the parts outside the CDR3, the full variable domain is NAGVMQNPRHLVRRRGQEARLRCSPMKGHSHVYWYRQLPEEGLKFMVYLQKENIIDESGMPKERFSAEFPKEGPSILRIQQVVRGDSAAYFCASSRGLAGVGDEQFFGPGTRLTVL.

This rearrangement joins TRBV10-2 to TRBJ2-2, with unresolved D. The V end lost 5 bases, the J end lost 1 base, and 8 bases lay between the germline ends. CDR1 and CDR2 from the germline V gene are WSHSY and SAAADI. The CDR3 runs 14 residues. The CDR3, as DNA: TGCGCCAGCAGTTCCAGACTGAACACCGGGGAGCTGTTTTTT. Amino acid sequence: CASSSRLNTGELFF.

The J gene is TRBJ1-2, the V gene TRBV5-4; 9 bases line up with TRBD1. Germline CDR1 and CDR2: SGHNT and YYREEE (reference sequence). The CDR3 is 14 residues long. The trim removed 4 bases at V and 4 bases at J, leaving 5 bases unmatched. The CDR3, as DNA: TGTGCCAGCAGCCGGGACAGGGACTCCTATGGCTACACCTTC. Its translation is CASSRDRDSYGYTF.

The chain combines TRBV5-1 with TRBJ2-1, with no clear D. CDR1 and CDR2 (germline): SGHRS, YFSETQ. The CDR3 consists of 15 residues. V lost 1 base and J 4 bases, leaving 12 bases between the germline ends. CDR3 protein: CASSLPTPPYNEQFF. In nucleotides, the CDR3 is TGCGCCAGCAGCTTGCCTACCCCGCCTTACAATGAGCAGTTCTTC. Variable domain in full (rest from reference TRBV5-1 and TRBJ2-1): KAGVTQTPRYLIKTRGQQVTLSCSPISGHRSVSWYQQTPGQGLQFLFEYFSETQRNKGNFPGRFSGRQFSNSRSEMNVSTLELGDSALYLCASSLPTPPYNEQFFGPGTRLTVL.

This chain joins TRBV18 and TRBJ2-5, with D possibly being TRBD2 (6 bases). This CDR3 is built from 13 residues. The V end lost 4 bases, the J end lost 5 bases, and 11 bases lay between the germline ends. The germline V gene encodes CDR1 KGHSH and CDR2 LQKENI. For the CDR3, the DNA is TGTGCCAGCTCACGGGGGGTTCTGGAGACCCAGTACTTC. It is translated as CASSRGVLETQYF.

V is TRBV5-1 and J is TRBJ2-5, with no clear D. The V and J ends lost 4 bases and 5 bases respectively, with 6 bases between them. Germline CDR1 is SGHRS and CDR2 is YFSETQ. The CDR3 loop spans 11 amino acids. The CDR3 coding sequence is TGCGCCAGCAGCCGAGGCGAGACCCAGTACTTC. Amino acids: CASSRGETQYF.

The chain employs TRBV7-3 and TRBJ2-2; no firm D call. Trimming cost V 1 base and J 11 bases, with 11 bases left between them. CDR1 is SGHTA and CDR2 is FQGTGA in the germline V gene. The CDR3 is made up of 13 amino acids. DNA for the CDR3: TGTGCCAGCAGCTTAAGTAGTACCGCCGAGCTGTTTTTT. Translated, it gives CASSLSSTAELFF.

This clone was recorded only once. V gene TRBV28 combines with J gene TRBJ2-7; 7 nucleotides line up with TRBD2. Germline CDR1 is MDHEN and CDR2 is SYDVKM. The CDR3 is 15 residues long. The junction had 9 bases not matched to a gene; V was cut back by 4 bases and J by 3 bases. For the CDR3, the DNA is TGTGCCAGCAGTTCGCCAAGCTGGGGGGGCTACGAGCAGTACTTC. This gives the protein CASSSPSWGGYEQYF.

This chain uses TRBV6-5 with TRBJ1-5; TRBD1 matches 8 bases. The ends lost 5 bases at V and 4 bases at J; junction bases unmatched: 4. This CDR3 contains 14 residues. Germline CDR1 is MNHEY and CDR2 is SVGAGI. CDR3 residues: CASSLTGGNQPQHF. The CDR3 DNA reads as TGTGCCAGCAGTCTCACAGGGGGGAATCAGCCCCAGCATTTT.

This chain connects TRBV28 to TRBJ2-5, with D tentatively TRBD2 (6 bases). Germline V CDR1 and CDR2: MDHEN, SYDVKM. V lost 5 bases to trimming and J lost 7 bases, with 20 bases between them. The CDR3 is 15 amino acids. The CDR3 sequence is CASSPRTREVGTQYF. DNA for the CDR3: TGTGCCAGCAGTCCCAGGACAAGGGAGGTAGGGACCCAGTACTTC.

The V gene is TRBV5-1, the J gene TRBJ2-2; D is possibly TRBD1 (5 bases). V shed 3 bases and J shed 1 base, with 7 bases lying between them. Looked up from germline, CDR1 is SGHRS and CDR2 is YFSETQ. The CDR3 length is 14 residues. This chain's CDR3 is CASSSQGNTGELFF. The CDR3 nucleotides read TGCGCCAGCAGCTCCCAGGGGAACACCGGGGAGCTGTTTTTT.

This clone was counted once. The chain couples TRBV7-2 to TRBJ2-5; the D is unclear. This CDR3 has 14 residues. Trimming pared 1 base from V and 5 bases from J, leaving 11 bases between. Germline V gene lookup returns CDR1 SGHTA and CDR2 FQGNSA. The CDR3 loop is CASSLGRLLETQYF. The CDR3 DNA reads TGTGCCAGCAGCTTAGGACGCCTTTTGGAGACCCAGTACTTC.

This chain links TRBV6-5 with TRBJ2-7; D not certain. V was pared by 6 bases and J by 3 bases, with 15 bases between. Germline V CDR1 and CDR2: MNHEY, SVGAGI. The CDR3 is made up of 14 amino acids. This chain's CDR3 is CASSLERAGYEQYF. CDR3 nucleotide sequence: TGTGCCAGCAGCCTCGAAAGAGCAGGCTACGAGCAGTACTTC.

This sequence joins TRBV20-1 and TRBJ2-5, with D perhaps assigned TRBD1 or TRBD2 (5 bases each). The closer fit of TRBJ2-7 to the DNA end suggests the J call may be wrong. CDR1 and CDR2 (germline): DFQATT, SNEGSKA (reference sequence). The CDR3 covers 11 residues. CDR3 nucleotides: TGCAGTGCTAGAACGAGGGGCGAGCAGTACTTC. Residues: CSARTRGEQYF.

V and J are TRBV2 and TRBJ1-5; no definite D call. CDR1 and CDR2 from the germline V gene are SNHLY and FYNNEI. V was pared by 4 bases and J by 9 bases, with 7 bases between. The CDR3 spans 11 residues. CDR3 amino acids: CASSGESPQHF. Written as DNA, the CDR3 is TGTGCCAGCAGTGGGGAGTCGCCCCAGCATTTT.

The V and J genes are TRBV9 and TRBJ2-5; 9 bases are a match to TRBD2. Germline-derived CDR1 and CDR2 are SGDLS and YYNGEE. V was pared by 4 bases and J by 5 bases, with 12 bases of the junction left unmatched. The CDR3 consists of 16 residues. CDR3 nucleotide sequence: TGTGCCAGCAGCATCGGGACTAGCACTGCCGGGGAGACCCAGTACTTC. Protein sequence: CASSIGTSTAGETQYF.

The CDR3: CASSFFPHRAVRGSTEAFF. DNA of the CDR3: TGTGCCAGCAGTTTCTTTCCCCACAGGGCAGTAAGGGGCAGCACTGAAGCTTTCTTT. The chain joins TRBV28 to TRBJ1-1; TRBD1 is a possible D gene (6 bases). The CDR3 has 19 amino acids. Germline V gives CDR1 MDHEN, CDR2 SYDVKM. Deletions cut 3 bases from V and 4 bases from J, with 27 bases between.

The V call is TRBV28, the J call TRBJ2-2; no clear D gene. With 5 bases removed from V and 7 bases from J, the gap between germline ends came to 8 bases. The CDR3 is made up of 12 amino acids. Germline CDR1 MDHEN, CDR2 SYDVKM. Here the CDR3 DNA reads TGTGCCAGCAGTACGGCCTACGGGGAGCTGTTTTTT. It is translated as CASSTAYGELFF.

This clone was seen a handful of times. The chain is built from TRBV7-3 and TRBJ2-5, with D perhaps being TRBD1 or TRBD2 (6 bases each). The CDR3 runs 14 residues. Trimming shortened V by 2 bases and J by 5 bases, and 12 bases separated the two germline ends. Germline V CDR1 and CDR2: SGHTA, FQGTGA. As DNA, the CDR3 is TGTGCCAGCAGCTTAGGGGGGCTTGGGGAGACCCAGTACTTC. This sequence encodes CASSLGGLGETQYF. The full variable domain, rest sourced from reference TRBV7-3 and TRBJ2-5, is GAGVSQTPSNKVTEKGKYVELRCDPISGHTALYWYRQSLGQGPEFLIYFQGTGAADDSGLPNDRFFAVRPEGSVSTLKIQRTERGDSAVYLCASSLGGLGETQYFGPGTRLLVL.

This sequence joins TRBV10-1 and TRBJ2-1; 7 bases line up with TRBD1. The J segment lost 0 bases and the V segment lost 6 bases, leaving 8 bases of the junction unmatched. In germline, CDR1 is WNHNN, CDR2 SYGVQD (reference sequence). The CDR3 length is 16 residues. The CDR3 sequence is CASSAGTESSYNEQFF. CDR3 DNA sequence: TGCGCCAGCAGCGCCGGGACAGAGAGCTCCTACAATGAGCAGTTCTTC.

J is TRBJ2-3 and V is TRBV10-1; 9 bases agree with TRBD2. There are 14 residues in the CDR3. The V gene end was trimmed by 3 bases and the J gene end by 8 bases; junction bases not matched to a gene: 6. Germline V gene sequence: CDR1 WNHNN, CDR2 SYGVQD (reference sequence). CDR3 sequence: CASSEGLSGSTQYF. The CDR3 region has the DNA TGCGCCAGCAGTGAAGGCCTTAGCGGGAGTACGCAGTATTTT.

The chain is built from TRBV6-6 and TRBJ2-5; a possible D gene is TRBD1 (6 bases). This CDR3 has 15 amino acids. Germline V gene data show CDR1 as MNHNY and CDR2 as SVGAGI (reference sequence). V lost 6 bases and J lost 1, with 15 bases in between. CDR3 in amino acids: CASRIKQGGQETQYF. DNA of the CDR3: TGTGCCAGCAGGATCAAACAGGGCGGCCAAGAGACCCAGTACTTC.

J is TRBJ2-1 and V is TRBV19; 8 bases map to TRBD1. The CDR3 extends over 13 amino acids. After removal of 7 bases from V and 5 bases from J, the junction contained 4 bases not matched to a gene. CDR1 and CDR2 from the germline V gene are LNHDA and SQIVND (reference sequence). CDR3 loop: CASKGQGHNEQFF. In nucleotides, the CDR3 is TGTGCCAGTAAAGGACAGGGCCACAATGAGCAGTTCTTC.

J is TRBJ2-7 and V is TRBV6-5; 9 nucleotides line up with TRBD2. The CDR3 is made up of 13 amino acids. Unmatched junction bases numbered 11, after V lost 10 bases and J lost 7 bases. Germline CDR1 MNHEY, CDR2 SVGAGI. The CDR3 loop reads CATKSGRPGEQYF. The CDR3 DNA reads TGTGCCACAAAAAGCGGGAGGCCTGGGGAGCAGTACTTC.

This clone was recorded once. The gene calls are TRBV27 and TRBJ1-2, with D tentatively TRBD1 (5 bases). CDR3 length: 14 residues. The V and J ends lost 6 bases and 0 bases respectively, with 11 bases between them. Germline CDR1 and CDR2: MNHEY and SMNVEV (reference sequence). This CDR3 reads CASSPQGPNYGYTF. The CDR3 DNA reads TGTGCCAGCAGCCCCCAGGGACCTAACTATGGCTACACCTTC.